Below are 6 T cell receptor beta chains sequenced from a single sample in a study of T cells in Graves' hyperthyroidism and ophthalmopathy. The source material, RNA transcripts, was used to amplify TCR beta CDR3 regions. The study used the HTBI primer set for a first-round RT-PCR of the TCR CDR3. TCRdb re-called the multiplex PCR reads with MiXCR, one entry per CDR3 protein. Here the sample spans 600,000 to 900,000 distinct CDR3 sequences, roughly 17% being singletons. Sequenced: blood. The origin of the receptors is a man younger than 30 with Graves' hyperthyroidism.

J is TRBJ1-5 and V is TRBV4-1; TRBD1 matches 10 bases. CDR1 is MGHRA and CDR2 is YSYEKL in the germline V gene. The CDR3 consists of 15 residues. The trim removed 0 bases at V and 5 bases at J, leaving 1 base unmatched. Here the CDR3 reads CASSQDGQGDQPQHF. DNA of the CDR3: TGCGCCAGCAGCCAAGATGGACAGGGGGATCAGCCCCAGCATTTT.

This clonotype was detected only a few times. The chain links TRBV27 to TRBJ1-1; TRBD1 might be the D (5 bases). Germline assignment: CDR1 MNHEY and CDR2 SMNVEV (reference sequence). The length of the CDR3 is 13 residues. The V and J ends lost 7 bases and 3 bases respectively, with 12 bases between them. DNA for the CDR3: TGTGCCAGCAAAAGGGACTTGTACACTGAAGCTTTCTTT. It specifies CASKRDLYTEAFF.

This clonotype was observed at least ten times. The V gene is TRBV11-3, the J gene TRBJ1-1, with TRBD1 as a possible D gene (5 bases). Germline lookup yields CDR1 SGHNT and CDR2 YENEEA. V was trimmed by 4 bases and J by 8 bases, leaving 14 bases between them. This CDR3 comprises 13 residues. As DNA, the CDR3 is TGTGCCAGCAGCTCCTCACAGGTTGGGGAAGCTTTCTTT. Translated, it gives CASSSSQVGEAFF. The full variable domain, rest sourced from reference TRBV11-3 and TRBJ1-1, is EAGVVQSPRYKIIEKKQPVAFWCNPISGHNTLYWYLQNLGQGPELLIRYENEEAVDDSQLPKDRFSAERLKGVDSTLKIQPAELGDSAVYLCASSSSQVGEAFFGQGTRLTVV.

This clonotype was seen repeatedly, ten times or more. The chain joins TRBV19 to TRBJ2-7, with D possibly TRBD1 on 6 matching bases. The V gene's germline CDR1 is LNHDA and CDR2 SQIVND (reference sequence). The V end lost 3 bases, the J end lost 0 bases, and 6 bases lay between the germline ends. The CDR3 length is 13 residues. DNA of the CDR3: TGTGCCAGTAGTATGGGGGCCTCCTACGAGCAGTACTTC. It yields the protein CASSMGASYEQYF.

This chain links TRBV30 with TRBJ1-5; D is unresolved. CDR1 is GTSNPN, CDR2 SVGIG, per germline (reference sequence). The CDR3 contains 13 residues. V shed 3 bases and J shed 4 bases, with 10 bases lying between them. CDR3 loop: CAWSEQPNQPQHF. DNA of the CDR3: TGTGCCTGGAGCGAACAGCCTAATCAGCCCCAGCATTTT.

This clonotype was found many times. CDR3 DNA sequence: TGTGCCAGCAGCTTAGACTTGACCTACGAGCAGTACTTC. Amino acid sequence: CASSLDLTYEQYF. The chain couples TRBV7-8 to TRBJ2-7; D remains ambiguous. The germline V and J ends were trimmed by 1 base and 2 bases, with 6 bases remaining between them. The CDR3 extends over 13 amino acids. Germline CDR1 and CDR2: SGHVS and FQNEAQ.